This T cell receptor beta chain originates from a study of cytomegalovirus exposure and HLA in healthy donors. From germline, CDR1 is MNHEY and CDR2 SMNVEV (reference sequence). The CDR3 sequence is 14 residues long. The trim removed 4 bases at V and 2 bases at J, leaving 2 bases unmatched. A multiplex PCR was run with 60 Vbeta primers and 13 Jbeta primers. The assay was immunoSEQ multiplex PCR, and TCRdb's table has in-frame clones only and misses some. The sample shows some 88,000 clones, 65% to 80% of them seen only once. This clone was seen more than once but under ten times. Sequenced input: PBMCs. The source of this sequence is a woman aged 18-29 years in good health and CMV-seropositive. The chain carries TRBV27 and TRBJ2-1; TRBD1 agrees at 7 bases. The CDR3 DNA is TGTGCCAGCAGTTCCGACAGGGCCTACAATGAGCAGTTCTTC. Translated: CASSSDRAYNEQFF.